These T cell receptor beta chains were read from a single sample in a study of T cell changes during pregnancy in multiple sclerosis. Profiled with immunoSEQ multiplex PCR; TCRdb holds only in-frame clones, not every one. The sample has 66,000 or so clones, 80% to 90% seen once. The sample was peripheral blood, taken in the first trimester of pregnancy. The receptor source for this set is a female donor in good health, enrolled as a control in a pregnancy study. CDR3s include the opening cysteine and the closing phenylalanine or tryptophan. A D gene is named only where the DNA matches it firmly. Clone size is stated in some rows and not others, as once, few, many or a class when expanded.

V	D	J	size	CDR3	DNA
TRBV2	.	TRBJ2-1	.	CASYTISGEQFF	TGTGCCAGTTACACGATCTCAGGGGAGCAGTTCTTC
TRBV4-2	.	TRBJ1-3	.	CASSQDSRSGNTIYF	TGTGCCAGCAGCCAAGATTCCCGGAGCGGAAACACCATATATTTT
TRBV19	TRBD2	TRBJ2-1	.	CASKHRTSGEDEQFF	TGTGCCAGCAAACACAGGACTAGCGGGGAAGATGAGCAGTTCTTC
TRBV5-1	TRBD1	TRBJ1-4	.	CASSLEWGQSNEKLFF	TGCGCCAGCAGCTTGGAATGGGGACAGTCGAATGAAAAACTGTTTTTT
TRBV6-1	.	TRBJ2-2	once	CASSILQGSGELFF	TGTGCCAGCAGCATATTACAGGGATCCGGGGAGCTGTTTTTT
TRBV15	TRBD2	TRBJ2-1	.	CATSRGIRGGLNNEQFF	TGTGCCACCAGCAGAGGAATCCGGGGGGGCCTAAACAATGAGCAGTTCTTC
TRBV19	.	TRBJ1-6	once	CASSTKGRGDSPLHF	TGTGCCAGTAGTACAAAGGGGCGGGGGGATTCACCCCTCCACTTT
TRBV4-1	.	TRBJ1-4	.	CASSQGSVDREKLFF	TGCGCCAGCAGCCAAGGTAGCGTTGACCGAGAAAAACTGTTTTTT
TRBV7-8	.	TRBJ1-1	.	CASSLTEGTEAFF	TGTGCCAGCAGCTTAACCGAGGGCACTGAAGCTTTCTTT
TRBV10-3	.	TRBJ2-7	.	CAIKSGASAYEQYF	TGTGCCATCAAATCAGGGGCCTCGGCCTACGAGCAGTACTTC
TRBV19	TRBD1	TRBJ1-1	few	CASSRDRDTEAFF	TGTGCCAGTAGTAGAGACAGGGACACTGAAGCTTTCTTT
TRBV15	TRBD2	TRBJ2-3	once	CATSRDLGSGDRTDTQYF	TGTGCCACCAGCAGAGATCTTGGCAGCGGGGACCGCACAGATACGCAGTATTTT
TRBV10-3	TRBD1	TRBJ1-5	few	CAAAAGGDQPQHF	TGTGCCGCTGCTGCAGGGGGCGATCAGCCCCAGCATTTT
TRBV11-1	TRBD2	TRBJ2-3	.	CASSLVSGGALDTQYF	TGTGCCAGCAGCTTGGTTAGCGGGGGGGCCCTAGATACGCAGTATTTT
TRBV14	.	TRBJ1-1	.	CASSLTGIEAFF	TGTGCCAGCAGCCTAACAGGGATTGAAGCTTTCTTT
TRBV19	.	TRBJ2-2	.	CASNKQTNTGELFF	TGTGCCAGTAATAAACAGACGAACACCGGGGAGCTGTTTTTT
TRBV19	.	TRBJ1-5	.	CASSSRQEISAPAF	TGTGCCAGTAGCAGTCGACAAGAAATATCGGCCCCAGCATTT
TRBV27	.	TRBJ2-7	.	CASSYGAHHSPYEQYF	TGTGCCAGCAGCTACGGAGCTCACCACTCTCCCTACGAGCAGTACTTC
TRBV6-4	.	TRBJ2-3	.	CASSEVRGDTQYF	TGTGCCAGCAGTGAGGTTAGAGGAGATACGCAGTATTTT
TRBV29-1	.	TRBJ1-1	.	CSVEALLNTEAFF	TGCAGCGTTGAAGCTCTTTTGAACACTGAAGCTTTCTTT
TRBV9	TRBD2	TRBJ2-3	.	CASTTRERGATDTQYF	TGTGCCAGCACCACGCGGGAGCGGGGGGCTACAGATACGCAGTATTTT
TRBV14	TRBD2	TRBJ2-1	.	CASRSGGAYNEQFF	TGTGCCAGCAGAAGCGGGGGGGCCTACAATGAGCAGTTCTTC
TRBV5-1	TRBD1	TRBJ2-7	.	CASSFSGTGYEQYF	TGCGCCAGCAGCTTCTCCGGGACAGGGTACGAGCAGTACTTC
TRBV4-3	TRBD1	TRBJ1-4	.	CASSQAWDSYEKLFF	TGCGCCAGCAGCCAAGCTTGGGACAGTTATGAAAAACTGTTTTTT
TRBV6-5	TRBD1	TRBJ2-7	.	CASSWDRPLSEQYF	TGTGCCAGCAGTTGGGACAGACCCTTAAGCGAGCAGTACTTC
TRBV15	TRBD2	TRBJ2-3	.	CATSRGQAGSTDTQYF	TGTGCCACCAGCAGAGGTCAAGCGGGGAGCACAGATACGCAGTATTTT
TRBV6-5	TRBD1	TRBJ1-2	.	CASSYLGQGIGYTF	TGTGCCAGCAGTTACCTGGGACAGGGGATTGGCTACACCTTC
TRBV5-4	.	TRBJ1-4	.	CASSTGHPLTNEKLFF	TGTGCCAGCAGCACCGGACACCCATTAACTAATGAAAAACTGTTTTTT
TRBV5-1	.	TRBJ1-2	.	CASSWLTENEMLYTF	TGCGCCAGCAGCTGGTTGACGGAGAATGAGATGCTCTACACCTTC
TRBV30	TRBD2	TRBJ2-3	.	CAWRGLAGDTQYF	TGTGCCTGGAGGGGACTAGCGGGGGATACGCAGTATTTT
TRBV11-1	.	TRBJ2-6	.	CASSSLQVSGANVLTF	TGTGCCAGCAGCTCATTACAGGTCTCTGGGGCCAACGTCCTGACTTTC
TRBV18	.	TRBJ1-1	.	CASSPGSPTEAFF	TGTGCCAGCTCACCCGGTAGTCCTACTGAAGCTTTCTTT
TRBV14	.	TRBJ2-7	.	CASSLNKRGEQYF	TGTGCCAGCAGCCTAAACAAACGGGGGGAGCAGTACTTC
TRBV5-6	.	TRBJ2-4	.	CASSLRTALLAKNIQYF	TGTGCCAGCAGCTTAAGGACAGCGCTACTAGCCAAAAACATTCAGTACTTC
TRBV6-5	TRBD1	TRBJ1-2	.	CASSYSRDRNYGYTF	TGTGCCAGCAGTTACTCCAGGGACAGAAACTATGGCTACACCTTC
TRBV19	.	TRBJ1-6	.	CASSIMGALGNSPLHF	TGTGCCAGTAGTATCATGGGGGCCTTAGGAAATTCACCCCTCCACTTT
TRBV6-5	TRBD1	TRBJ1-5	.	CASSRTGGAPQHF	TGTGCCAGCAGTCGGACAGGGGGTGCGCCCCAGCATTTT